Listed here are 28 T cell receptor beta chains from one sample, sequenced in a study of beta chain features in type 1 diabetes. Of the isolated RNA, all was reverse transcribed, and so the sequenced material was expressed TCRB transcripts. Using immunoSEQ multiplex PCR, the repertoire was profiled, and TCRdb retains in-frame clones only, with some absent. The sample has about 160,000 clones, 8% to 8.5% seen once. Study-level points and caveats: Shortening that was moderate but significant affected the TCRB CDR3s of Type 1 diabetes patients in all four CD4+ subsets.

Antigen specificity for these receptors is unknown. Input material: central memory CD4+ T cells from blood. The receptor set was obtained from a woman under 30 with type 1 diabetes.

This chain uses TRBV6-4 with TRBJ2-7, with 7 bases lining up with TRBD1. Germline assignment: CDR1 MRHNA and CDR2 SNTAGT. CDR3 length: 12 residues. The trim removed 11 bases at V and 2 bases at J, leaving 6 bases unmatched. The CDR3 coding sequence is TGTGCCGCTCTTCAGGGGGCCTACGAGCAGTACTTC. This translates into CAALQGAYEQYF.

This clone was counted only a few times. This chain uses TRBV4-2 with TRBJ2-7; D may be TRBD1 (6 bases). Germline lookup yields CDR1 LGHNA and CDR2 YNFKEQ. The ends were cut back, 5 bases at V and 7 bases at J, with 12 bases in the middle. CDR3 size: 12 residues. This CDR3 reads CASSFARGEQYF. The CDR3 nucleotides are TGTGCCAGCAGCTTCGCCAGGGGTGAGCAGTACTTC.

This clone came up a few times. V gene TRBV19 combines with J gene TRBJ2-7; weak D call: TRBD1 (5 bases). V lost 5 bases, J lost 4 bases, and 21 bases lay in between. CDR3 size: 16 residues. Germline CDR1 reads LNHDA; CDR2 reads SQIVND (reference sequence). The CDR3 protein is CASSPSGSLQVYEQYF. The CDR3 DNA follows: TGTGCCAGTAGTCCATCAGGGTCCCTTCAGGTGTACGAGCAGTACTTC.

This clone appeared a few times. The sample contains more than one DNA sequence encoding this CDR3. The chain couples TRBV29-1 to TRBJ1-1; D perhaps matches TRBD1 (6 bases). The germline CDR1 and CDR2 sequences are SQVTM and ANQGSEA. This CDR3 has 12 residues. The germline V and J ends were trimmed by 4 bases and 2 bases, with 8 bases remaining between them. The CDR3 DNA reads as TGCAGCGTTGCAGGGGCCAACACTGAAGCTTTCTTT. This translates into CSVAGANTEAFF.

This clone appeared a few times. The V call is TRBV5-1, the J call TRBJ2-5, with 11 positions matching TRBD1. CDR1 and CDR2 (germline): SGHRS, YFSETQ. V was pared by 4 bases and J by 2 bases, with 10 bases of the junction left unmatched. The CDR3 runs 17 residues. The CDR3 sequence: CASSPGTGGSWQETQYF. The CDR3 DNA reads TGCGCCAGCAGCCCAGGGACAGGGGGTAGTTGGCAAGAGACCCAGTACTTC.

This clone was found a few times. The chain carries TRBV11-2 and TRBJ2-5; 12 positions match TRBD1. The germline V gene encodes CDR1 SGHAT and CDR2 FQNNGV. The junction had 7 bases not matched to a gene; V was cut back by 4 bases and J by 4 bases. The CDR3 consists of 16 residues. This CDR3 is CASSSTGTGGRETQYF. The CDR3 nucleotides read TGTGCCAGCAGCTCAACCGGGACAGGGGGCCGAGAGACCCAGTACTTC.

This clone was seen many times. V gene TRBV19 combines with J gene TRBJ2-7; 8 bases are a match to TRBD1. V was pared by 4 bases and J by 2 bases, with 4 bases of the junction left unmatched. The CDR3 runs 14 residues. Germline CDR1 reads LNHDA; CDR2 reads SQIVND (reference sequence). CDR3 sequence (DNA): TGTGCCAGTAGTACACAGGGGGTCCCCTACGAGCAGTACTTC. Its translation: CASSTQGVPYEQYF.

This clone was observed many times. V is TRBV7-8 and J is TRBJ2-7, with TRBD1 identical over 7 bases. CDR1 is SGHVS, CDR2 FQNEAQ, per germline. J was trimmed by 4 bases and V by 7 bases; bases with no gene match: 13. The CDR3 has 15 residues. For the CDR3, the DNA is TGTGCCAGCATTCGAAGGCCGGGACAGCCTTACGAGCAGTACTTC. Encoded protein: CASIRRPGQPYEQYF.

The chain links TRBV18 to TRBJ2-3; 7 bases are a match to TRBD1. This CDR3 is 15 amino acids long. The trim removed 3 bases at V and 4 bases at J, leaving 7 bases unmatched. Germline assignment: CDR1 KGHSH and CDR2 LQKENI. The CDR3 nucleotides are TGTGCCAGCTCACCGGGGACAGCCCGCGCAGATACGCAGTATTTT. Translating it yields CASSPGTARADTQYF.

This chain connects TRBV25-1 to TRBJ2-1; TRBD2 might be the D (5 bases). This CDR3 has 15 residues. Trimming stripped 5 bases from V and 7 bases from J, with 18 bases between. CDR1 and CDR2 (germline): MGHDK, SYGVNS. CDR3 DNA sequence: TGTGCCAGCAGTCTAAGGACTGGGATGCGGAATGAGCAGTTCTTC. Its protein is CASSLRTGMRNEQFF.

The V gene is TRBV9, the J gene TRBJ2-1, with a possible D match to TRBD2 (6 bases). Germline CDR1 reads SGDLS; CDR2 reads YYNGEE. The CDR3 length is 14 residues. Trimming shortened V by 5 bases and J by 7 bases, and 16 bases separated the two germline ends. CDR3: CASSGGSQWNEQFF. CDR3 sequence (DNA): TGTGCCAGCAGTGGGGGGAGCCAATGGAATGAGCAGTTCTTC.

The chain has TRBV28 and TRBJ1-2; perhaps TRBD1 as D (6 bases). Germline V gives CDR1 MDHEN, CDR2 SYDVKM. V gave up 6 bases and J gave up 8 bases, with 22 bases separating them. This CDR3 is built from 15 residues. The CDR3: CASSQGWGLVGGYTF. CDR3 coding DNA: TGTGCCAGCAGCCAAGGGTGGGGGCTTGTAGGGGGCTACACCTTC.

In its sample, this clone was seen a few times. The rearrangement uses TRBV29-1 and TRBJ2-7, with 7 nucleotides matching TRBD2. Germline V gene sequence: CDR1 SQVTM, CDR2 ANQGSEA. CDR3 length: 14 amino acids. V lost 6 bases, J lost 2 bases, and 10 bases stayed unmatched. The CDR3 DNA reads TGCAGCGTGAAAACTGGGGGGGAGACCTACGAGCAGTACTTC. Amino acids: CSVKTGGETYEQYF.

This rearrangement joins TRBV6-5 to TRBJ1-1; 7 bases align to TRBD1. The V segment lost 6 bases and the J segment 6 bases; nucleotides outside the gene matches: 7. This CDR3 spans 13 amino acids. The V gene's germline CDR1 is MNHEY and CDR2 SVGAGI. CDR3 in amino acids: CASRFDRVAEAFF. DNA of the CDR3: TGTGCCAGCAGATTCGACAGGGTCGCTGAAGCTTTCTTT.

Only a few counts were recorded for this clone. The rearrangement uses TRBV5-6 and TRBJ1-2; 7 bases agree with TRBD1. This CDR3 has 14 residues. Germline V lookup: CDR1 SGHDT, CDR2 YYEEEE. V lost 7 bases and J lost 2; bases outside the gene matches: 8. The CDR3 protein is CASRPGQENYGYTF. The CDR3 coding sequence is TGTGCCAGCCGCCCCGGACAGGAAAACTATGGCTACACCTTC.

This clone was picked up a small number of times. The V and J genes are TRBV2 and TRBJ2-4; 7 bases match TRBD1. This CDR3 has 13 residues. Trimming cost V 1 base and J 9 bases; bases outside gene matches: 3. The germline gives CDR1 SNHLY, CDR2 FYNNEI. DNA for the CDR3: TGTGCCAGCAGTGAAGAGGCAGGGGGCATTCAGTACTTC. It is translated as CASSEEAGGIQYF.

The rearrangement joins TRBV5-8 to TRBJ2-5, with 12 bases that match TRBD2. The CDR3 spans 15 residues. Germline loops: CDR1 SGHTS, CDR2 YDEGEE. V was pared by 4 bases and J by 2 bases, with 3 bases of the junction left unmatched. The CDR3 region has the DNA TGTGCCAGCAGCATTGGACTAGCGGGACAAGAGACCCAGTACTTC. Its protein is CASSIGLAGQETQYF.

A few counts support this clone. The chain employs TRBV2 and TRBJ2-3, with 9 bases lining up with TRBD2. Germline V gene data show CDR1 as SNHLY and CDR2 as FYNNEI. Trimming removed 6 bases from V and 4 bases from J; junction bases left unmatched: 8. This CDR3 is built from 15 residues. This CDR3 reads CASRTQRGVSDTQYF. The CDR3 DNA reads TGTGCCAGCAGGACCCAGCGGGGGGTTTCAGATACGCAGTATTTT.

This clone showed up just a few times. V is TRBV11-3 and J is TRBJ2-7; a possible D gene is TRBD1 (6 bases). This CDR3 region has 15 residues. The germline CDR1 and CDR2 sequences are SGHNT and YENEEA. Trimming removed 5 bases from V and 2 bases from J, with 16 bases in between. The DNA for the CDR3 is TGTGCCAGCAGCACTGAGACAGGTCTAACCTACGAGCAGTACTTC. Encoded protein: CASSTETGLTYEQYF. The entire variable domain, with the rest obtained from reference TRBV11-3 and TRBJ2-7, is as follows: EAGVVQSPRYKIIEKKQPVAFWCNPISGHNTLYWYLQNLGQGPELLIRYENEEAVDDSQLPKDRFSAERLKGVDSTLKIQPAELGDSAVYLCASSTETGLTYEQYFGPGTRLTVT.

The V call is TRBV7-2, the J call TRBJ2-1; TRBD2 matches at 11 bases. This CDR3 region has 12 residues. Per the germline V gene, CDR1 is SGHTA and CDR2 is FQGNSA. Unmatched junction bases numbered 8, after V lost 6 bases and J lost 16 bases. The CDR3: CASSRTSGSSFF. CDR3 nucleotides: TGTGCCAGCAGTCGTACTAGCGGGAGTTCCTTCTTC. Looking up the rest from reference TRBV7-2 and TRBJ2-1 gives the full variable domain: GAGVSQSPSNKVTEKGKDVELRCDPISGHTALYWYRQSLGQGLEFLIYFQGNSAPDKSGLPSDRFSAERTGGSVSTLTIQRTQQEDSAVYLCASSRTSGSSFFGPGTRLTVL.

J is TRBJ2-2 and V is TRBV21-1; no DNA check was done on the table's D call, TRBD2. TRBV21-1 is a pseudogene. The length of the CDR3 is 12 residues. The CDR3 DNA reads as TGTGCCAGCAGCCGGGGGACCGGGGAGCTGTTTTTT. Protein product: CASSRGTGELFF.

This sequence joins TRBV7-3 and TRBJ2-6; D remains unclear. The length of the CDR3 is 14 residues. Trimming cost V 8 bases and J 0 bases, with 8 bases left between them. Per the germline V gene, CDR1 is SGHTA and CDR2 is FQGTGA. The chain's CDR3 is CASGRSSGANVLTF. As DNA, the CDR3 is TGTGCCAGCGGCAGGTCCTCTGGGGCCAACGTCCTGACTTTC.

The CDR3 reads CASASTGKQYF. The CDR3 DNA follows: TGTGCCAGCGCGTCGACAGGGAAGCAGTACTTC. J is TRBJ2-7 and V is TRBV6-6; 7 bases match TRBD1. Germline values: CDR1 MNHNY, CDR2 SVGAGI (reference sequence). With 8 bases clipped from V and 8 bases from J, the junction kept 6 bases outside the gene matches. The length of the CDR3 is 11 residues.

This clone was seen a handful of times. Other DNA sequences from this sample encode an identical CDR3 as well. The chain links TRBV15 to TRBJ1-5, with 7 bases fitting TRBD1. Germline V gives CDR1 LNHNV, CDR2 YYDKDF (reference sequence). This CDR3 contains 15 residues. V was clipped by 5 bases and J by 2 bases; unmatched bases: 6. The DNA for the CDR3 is TGTGCCACCAGCTCAAGGGGGCAGGGCAATCAGCCCCAGCATTTT. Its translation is CATSSRGQGNQPQHF.

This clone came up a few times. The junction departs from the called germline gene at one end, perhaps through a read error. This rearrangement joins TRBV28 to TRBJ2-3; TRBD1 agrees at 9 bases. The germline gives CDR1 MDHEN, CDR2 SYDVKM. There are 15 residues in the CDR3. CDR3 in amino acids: CASRLSGTGYDTQYF. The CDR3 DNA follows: TGTGCCAGCAGATTATCCGGGACAGGGTACGATACGCAGTATTTT.

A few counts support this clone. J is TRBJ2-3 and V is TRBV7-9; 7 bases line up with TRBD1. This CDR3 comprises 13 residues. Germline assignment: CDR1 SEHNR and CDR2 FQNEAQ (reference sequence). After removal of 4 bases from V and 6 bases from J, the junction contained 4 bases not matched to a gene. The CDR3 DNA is TGTGCCAGCAGCTCCGACAGGGCTGATACGCAGTATTTT. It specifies CASSSDRADTQYF.

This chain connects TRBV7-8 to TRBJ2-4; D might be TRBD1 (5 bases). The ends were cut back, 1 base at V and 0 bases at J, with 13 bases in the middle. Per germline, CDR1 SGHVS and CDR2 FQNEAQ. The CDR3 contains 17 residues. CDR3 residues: CASSLVSAGLAKNIQYF. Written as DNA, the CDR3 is TGTGCCAGCAGCTTAGTTTCGGCAGGGCTAGCCAAAAACATTCAGTACTTC.

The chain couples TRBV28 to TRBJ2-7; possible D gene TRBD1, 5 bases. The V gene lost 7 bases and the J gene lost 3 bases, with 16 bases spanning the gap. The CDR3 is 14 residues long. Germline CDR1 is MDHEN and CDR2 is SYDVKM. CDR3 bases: TGTGCCAGCACCTTAGCCAGGGCCCACTACGAGCAGTACTTC. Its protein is CASTLARAHYEQYF.